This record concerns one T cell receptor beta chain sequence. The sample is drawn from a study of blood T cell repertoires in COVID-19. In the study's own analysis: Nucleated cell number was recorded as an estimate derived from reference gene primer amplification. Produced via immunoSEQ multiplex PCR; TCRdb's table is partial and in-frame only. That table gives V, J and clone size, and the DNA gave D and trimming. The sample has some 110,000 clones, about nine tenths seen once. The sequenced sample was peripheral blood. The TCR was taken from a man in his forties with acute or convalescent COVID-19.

CDR3 in DNA: TGTGCCAGCAGCTCTTACAGGGGTGAGACTGAAGCTTTCTTT. As protein: CASSSYRGETEAFF. The genes are TRBV5-8 and TRBJ1-1; 7 bases map to TRBD1. CDR1 and CDR2 (germline): SGHTS, YDEGEE. The V and J ends lost 3 bases and 5 bases, in that order; junction bases with no gene match: 7. This CDR3 is 14 amino acids long.